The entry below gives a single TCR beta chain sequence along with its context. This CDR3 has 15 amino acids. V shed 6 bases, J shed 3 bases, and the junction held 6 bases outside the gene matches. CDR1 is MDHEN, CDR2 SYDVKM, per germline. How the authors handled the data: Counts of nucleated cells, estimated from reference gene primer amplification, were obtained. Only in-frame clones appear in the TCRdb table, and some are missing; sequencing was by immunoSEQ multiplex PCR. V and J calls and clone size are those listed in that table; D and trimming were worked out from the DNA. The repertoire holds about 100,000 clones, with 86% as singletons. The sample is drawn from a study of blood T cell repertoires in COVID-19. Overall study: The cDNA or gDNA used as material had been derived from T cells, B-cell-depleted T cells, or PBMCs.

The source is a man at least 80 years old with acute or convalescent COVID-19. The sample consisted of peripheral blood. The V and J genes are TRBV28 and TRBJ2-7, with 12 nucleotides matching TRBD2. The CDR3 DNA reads TGTGCCAGCAGCCCCTCGACTAGCGGGGGCTACGAGCAGTACTTC. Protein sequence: CASSPSTSGGYEQYF.